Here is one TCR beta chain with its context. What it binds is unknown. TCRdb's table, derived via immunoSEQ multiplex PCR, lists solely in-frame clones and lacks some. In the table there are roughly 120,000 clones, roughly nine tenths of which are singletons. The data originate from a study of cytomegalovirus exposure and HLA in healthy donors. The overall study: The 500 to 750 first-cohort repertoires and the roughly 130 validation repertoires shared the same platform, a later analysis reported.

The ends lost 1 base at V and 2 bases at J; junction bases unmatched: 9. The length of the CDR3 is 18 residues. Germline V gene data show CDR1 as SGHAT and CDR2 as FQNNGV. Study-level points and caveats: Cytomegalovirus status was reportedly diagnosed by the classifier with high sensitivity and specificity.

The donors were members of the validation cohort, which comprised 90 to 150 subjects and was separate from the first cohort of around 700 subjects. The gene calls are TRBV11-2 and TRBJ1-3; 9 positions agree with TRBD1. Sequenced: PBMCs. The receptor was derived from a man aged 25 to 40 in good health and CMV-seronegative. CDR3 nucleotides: TGTGCCAGCAGCTTAGTCGGAGCGAGGACAGGGGCTGGAAACACCATATATTTT. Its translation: CASSLVGARTGAGNTIYF.